The 25 T cell receptor beta chains below come from one sample, sequenced in a study of CD8+CD57+ T cells in acquired aplastic anemia. The template used for profiling TCR beta VDJ and CDR3 was genomic DNA. TCRdb independently ran MiXCR on the reads; one entry per CDR3 protein. The sample carries about 180,000 distinct CDR3 sequences, 35% to 50% recorded once. Sequencing was performed on sorted CD4+, CD8+, or CD8+CD57+ T cells (not recorded which) from PBMCs. These receptor sequences come from a human donor in good health.

This clonotype was counted at least ten times. The chain carries TRBV2 and TRBJ2-3, with D uncertain. The V end was cut by 4 bases, the J end by 5 bases, with 13 bases between. CDR1 SNHLY and CDR2 FYNNEI come from the germline V gene. The CDR3 is made up of 14 amino acids. CDR3 sequence (DNA): TGTGCCAGCAGTGTTGTACGGTGGGTAGATACGCAGTATTTT. This codes for CASSVVRWVDTQYF.

The table lists this clonotype with many counts. The chain joins TRBV19 to TRBJ1-5, with D possibly being TRBD1 (5 bases). Looked up from germline, CDR1 is LNHDA and CDR2 is SQIVND (reference sequence). V lost 1 base to trimming and J lost 0 bases, with 7 bases between them. The CDR3 loop spans 15 amino acids. The CDR3 protein is CASSIGQNSNQPQHF. The CDR3 region has the DNA TGTGCCAGTAGTATAGGACAGAATAGCAATCAGCCCCAGCATTTT.

J is TRBJ2-7 and V is TRBV2; maybe TRBD2 (5 bases). This CDR3 contains 12 residues. The V gene's germline CDR1 is SNHLY and CDR2 FYNNEI. The V gene lost 6 bases and the J gene lost 6 bases, with 12 bases spanning the gap. The CDR3 coding sequence is TGTGCCAGCAGGTCGGGATACCCCGAGCAGTACTTC. Encoded protein: CASRSGYPEQYF.

This chain connects TRBV24-1 to TRBJ2-1; D unclear. The CDR3 length is 18 residues. CDR1 and CDR2 from the germline V gene are KGHDR and SFDVKD. V lost 2 bases to trimming and J lost 0 bases, with 16 bases between them. CDR3 nucleotides: TGTGCCACCAGTGATTCGAAACAGCGATCCAGCTCCTACAATGAGCAGTTCTTC. As protein: CATSDSKQRSSSYNEQFF.

This chain connects TRBV7-6 to TRBJ2-1; 12 positions agree with TRBD2. The CDR3 totals 19 residues. Germline V gene lookup returns CDR1 SGHVS and CDR2 FNYEAQ. Germline trimming cut 5 bases from V and 2 bases from J; bases unmatched to any gene: 13. This CDR3 reads CASSLLAGGANHTYNEQFF. The CDR3 DNA sequence: TGTGCCAGCAGCCTGCTAGCGGGAGGGGCTAACCACACCTACAATGAGCAGTTCTTC.

The chain is built from TRBV28 and TRBJ1-5; possibly TRBD1 for D (6 bases). Germline V gives CDR1 MDHEN, CDR2 SYDVKM. This CDR3 has 17 amino acids. The V end lost 5 bases, the J end lost 5 bases, and 22 bases lay between the germline ends. This chain's CDR3 is CASSPDRGGRSDQPQHF. In nucleotides, the CDR3 is TGTGCCAGCAGTCCGGACAGAGGAGGGAGGTCGGATCAGCCCCAGCATTTT.

This clonotype appeared a few times. The chain joins TRBV24-1 to TRBJ2-1, with a weak D call TRBD1 (6 bases). V was cut by 7 bases and J by 6 bases, with 6 bases left in between. Germline V gives CDR1 KGHDR, CDR2 SFDVKD. This CDR3 is built from 11 residues. The chain's CDR3 is CATRQGNEQFF. In DNA form, the CDR3 reads TGTGCCACCAGACAGGGCAATGAGCAGTTCTTC.

The genes are TRBV5-1 and TRBJ1-1; weak D call: TRBD1 (5 bases). The CDR3 consists of 15 residues. The V end was cut by 3 bases, the J end by 1 base, with 13 bases between. CDR1 is SGHRS and CDR2 is YFSETQ in the germline V gene. CDR3 amino acids: CASSSQGLTNTEAFF. The CDR3 nucleotides read TGCGCCAGCAGCTCGCAGGGACTCACGAACACTGAAGCTTTCTTT.

Many counts were recorded for this clonotype. The CDR3 region has the DNA TGTGCCACCAGTGATTCCCGGACTACCCAAGAGACCCAGTACTTC. This gives the protein CATSDSRTTQETQYF. This rearrangement joins TRBV24-1 to TRBJ2-5; D perhaps matches TRBD2 (6 bases). Per the germline V gene, CDR1 is KGHDR and CDR2 is SFDVKD. With 2 bases removed from V and 1 base from J, the gap between germline ends came to 10 bases. There are 15 residues in the CDR3.

This clonotype was found many times. The chain links TRBV5-1 to TRBJ1-1, with 7 positions matching TRBD1. Trimming cost V 0 bases and J 5 bases; bases outside gene matches: 7. Per germline, CDR1 SGHRS and CDR2 YFSETQ. CDR3 size: 15 residues. The CDR3 DNA follows: TGCGCCAGCAGCTTGGGCACAGGGGTAATGACTGAAGCTTTCTTT. Encoded protein: CASSLGTGVMTEAFF.

In its sample, this clonotype was seen a few times. The V gene is TRBV19, the J gene TRBJ2-5; 11 bases map to TRBD1. This CDR3 is 16 amino acids long. Looked up from germline, CDR1 is LNHDA and CDR2 is SQIVND (reference sequence). With V trimmed by 3 bases and J by 4 bases, 7 bases remained unmatched. The CDR3, as DNA: TGTGCCAGTAGTATCCGGGACAGGGGGTCGGGAGAGACCCAGTACTTC. This sequence encodes CASSIRDRGSGETQYF.

Many counts were recorded for this clonotype. This rearrangement joins TRBV20-1 to TRBJ2-7; 9 bases are a match to TRBD1. The CDR3 length is 12 residues. Germline V gene data show CDR1 as DFQATT and CDR2 as SNEGSKA (reference sequence). The junction had 2 bases not matched to a gene; V was cut back by 6 bases and J by 2 bases. DNA of the CDR3: TGCAGTGCAGGGACAGGGACCTACGAGCAGTACTTC. Translated: CSAGTGTYEQYF.

The rearrangement joins TRBV30 to TRBJ1-1; TRBD1 might be the D (5 bases). The germline V gene has CDR1 GTSNPN and CDR2 SVGIG (reference sequence). CDR3 length equals 16 residues. V lost 0 bases, J lost 5 bases, and 19 bases lay in between. CDR3 loop: CAWSVSSGPMGTEAFF. The CDR3 DNA reads as TGTGCCTGGAGTGTAAGTTCGGGGCCCATGGGAACTGAAGCTTTCTTT.

The chain uses TRBV2 and TRBJ1-4; D not certain. Per the germline V gene, CDR1 is SNHLY and CDR2 is FYNNEI. The CDR3 contains 14 residues. The V end lost 4 bases, the J end lost 0 bases, and 6 bases lay between the germline ends. The CDR3 region has the DNA TGTGCCAGCAGTGCCCAAGCAACTAATGAAAAACTGTTTTTT. It codes for CASSAQATNEKLFF.

This clonotype was seen once. CDR3 in amino acids: CASSQTQGAVEAFF. The CDR3 region has the DNA TGTGCCAGCAGCCAAACCCAGGGGGCAGTTGAAGCTTTCTTT. V usage is TRBV7-3 and J usage is TRBJ1-1; TRBD1 aligns across 8 bases. The germline gives CDR1 SGHTA, CDR2 FQGTGA. The CDR3 sequence is 14 residues long. The V gene end was trimmed by 5 bases and the J gene end by 7 bases; junction bases not matched to a gene: 9. Complete variable domain (other parts from reference TRBV7-3 and TRBJ1-1): GAGVSQTPSNKVTEKGKYVELRCDPISGHTALYWYRQSLGQGPEFLIYFQGTGAADDSGLPNDRFFAVRPEGSVSTLKIQRTERGDSAVYLCASSQTQGAVEAFFGQGTRLTVV.

This clonotype was recorded only once. This chain links TRBV2 with TRBJ2-1, with 12 nucleotides matching TRBD2. This CDR3 is built from 15 residues. CDR1 is SNHLY, CDR2 FYNNEI, per germline. Germline trimming cut 4 bases from V and 5 bases from J; bases unmatched to any gene: 3. CDR3 in DNA: TGTGCCAGCAGTGTACTAGCGGGGGGACACAATGAGCAGTTCTTC. This gives the protein CASSVLAGGHNEQFF.

In this sample, this clonotype turned up many times. The V and J genes are TRBV14 and TRBJ2-7; 12 bases match TRBD2. Losses at the gene ends were 5 bases for V and 2 bases for J; bases not matched to a gene: 4. Germline V gene data show CDR1 as SGHDN and CDR2 as FVKESK. This CDR3 comprises 15 residues. CDR3 sequence (DNA): TGTGCCAGCAGCGTCGGACTAGCGGGACCCTACGAGCAGTACTTC. Protein product: CASSVGLAGPYEQYF. The full variable domain, with the rest looked up from reference TRBV14 and TRBJ2-7, is EAGVTQFPSHSVIEKGQTVTLRCDPISGHDNLYWYRRVMGKEIKFLLHFVKESKQDESGMPNNRFLAERTGGTYSTLKVQPAELEDSGVYFCASSVGLAGPYEQYFGPGTRLTVT.

This clonotype was detected many times. This rearrangement joins TRBV7-2 to TRBJ2-1; 7 positions match TRBD1. The CDR3 loop spans 15 amino acids. Losses at the gene ends were 3 bases for V and 4 bases for J; bases not matched to a gene: 6. Germline V CDR1 and CDR2: SGHTA, FQGNSA. The CDR3 here is CASSFSGTVYNEQFF. The CDR3 DNA is TGTGCCAGCAGCTTCTCCGGGACAGTTTACAATGAGCAGTTCTTC.

V usage is TRBV19 and J usage is TRBJ1-6, with a possible D match to TRBD1 (6 bases). V was shortened by 9 bases and J by 9 bases, with 15 bases between the two germline ends. The CDR3 loop spans 13 amino acids. The germline CDR1 and CDR2 sequences are LNHDA and SQIVND (reference sequence). The CDR3 loop reads CASSWGRGSPLHF. The CDR3 DNA sequence: TGTGCCAGCAGTTGGGGGCGCGGTTCACCCCTCCACTTT.

V is TRBV20-1 and J is TRBJ1-3; D might be TRBD1 (5 bases). The CDR3 runs to 16 residues. V was shortened by 6 bases and J by 6 bases, with 24 bases between the two germline ends. The germline CDR1 and CDR2 sequences are DFQATT and SNEGSKA (reference sequence). CDR3 sequence (DNA): TGCAGTGCCCCTAAAATCCAGGGAGTCAATGAAAACACCATATATTTT. It yields the protein CSAPKIQGVNENTIYF.

This clonotype was seen a handful of times. The chain joins TRBV20-1 to TRBJ2-7; TRBD2 matches at 8 bases. Trimming at V came to 3 bases and at J to 2 bases, leaving 12 bases not matched to a gene. Germline-derived CDR1 and CDR2 are DFQATT and SNEGSKA (reference sequence). The CDR3 is made up of 16 amino acids. CDR3 in amino acids: CSARERVGLATYEQYF. CDR3 DNA: TGCAGTGCTAGGGAAAGGGTAGGACTAGCAACCTACGAGCAGTACTTC.

The rearrangement links TRBV25-1 to TRBJ1-2, with 7 bases matching TRBD1. The CDR3 sequence is 14 residues long. Germline V gives CDR1 MGHDK, CDR2 SYGVNS. V was clipped by 5 bases and J by 1 base; unmatched bases: 4. CDR3 nucleotides: TGTGCCAGCAGTACAGGGGACCTTAACTATGGCTACACCTTC. Encoded protein: CASSTGDLNYGYTF.

There are many counts of this clonotype. V and J are TRBV12-3 or TRBV12-4 and TRBJ2-7, with 13 bases matching TRBD2. This CDR3 region has 15 residues. Germline trimming cut 4 bases from V and 6 bases from J; bases unmatched to any gene: 6. CDR3 DNA: TGTGCCAGCAGTTGGACTAGCGGGAGTACCCCCGAGCAGTACTTC. Its translation: CASSWTSGSTPEQYF.

This clonotype has ten or more counts. The chain links TRBV12-3 or TRBV12-4 to TRBJ1-1, with D unresolved. The CDR3 sequence is 14 residues long. Trimming removed 3 bases at V and 8 bases at J, with 16 bases between. CDR3 in amino acids: CASSFRSRGSEAFF. DNA for the CDR3: TGTGCCAGCAGTTTTAGAAGTAGAGGGTCAGAAGCTTTCTTT.

This clonotype was detected a few times. This chain uses TRBV4-1 with TRBJ1-4, with D possibly matching TRBD1 (5 bases). The CDR3 runs 17 residues. Deletions cut 1 base from V and 7 bases from J, with 19 bases between. CDR1 and CDR2 from the germline V gene are MGHRA and YSYEKL. CDR3 region: CASSQASPLGDGEKLFF. CDR3 bases: TGCGCCAGCAGCCAAGCTAGCCCCTTAGGGGACGGTGAAAAACTGTTTTTT.